This TCR beta chain was recovered during a study of response to subunit inactivated influenza vaccine. TCRdb re-called the RT-PCR reads through MiXCR, storing one row per CDR3 protein. The sample consists of 700,000 to 800,000 distinct CDR3 sequences, less than 20% of them appearing once. In the case of this clonotype: What it binds is unknown.

Between the trimmed V and J ends, which lost 4 bases and 4 bases, there was a span of 13 bases. This CDR3 has 13 amino acids. In germline, CDR1 is DFQATT, CDR2 SNEGSKA (reference sequence). General study points: Authors suggested seasonal influenza vaccinations each recruit few new T cells.

The rearrangement joins TRBV20-1 to TRBJ1-1; D may be TRBD1 (6 bases). The receptor was isolated from a man aged 50-60 years who received an inactivated influenza vaccine. Sequencing used PBMCs from blood, obtained around 5 days after vaccination. The CDR3 spells CSATREGGTEAFF. The DNA for the CDR3 is TGCAGTGCTACCCGTGAGGGGGGCACTGAAGCTTTCTTT.